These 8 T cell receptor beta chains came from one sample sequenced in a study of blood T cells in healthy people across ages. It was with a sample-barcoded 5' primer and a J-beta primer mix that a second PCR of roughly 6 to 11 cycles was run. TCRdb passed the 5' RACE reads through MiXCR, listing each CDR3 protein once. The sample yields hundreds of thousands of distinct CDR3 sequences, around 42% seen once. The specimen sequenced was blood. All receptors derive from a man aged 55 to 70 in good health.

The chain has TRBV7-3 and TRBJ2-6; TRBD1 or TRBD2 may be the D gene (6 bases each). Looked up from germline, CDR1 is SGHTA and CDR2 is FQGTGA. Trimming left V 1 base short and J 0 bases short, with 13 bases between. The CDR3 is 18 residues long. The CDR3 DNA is TGTGCCAGCAGCTTAATCAAGGGGGGACTCTCTGGGGCCAACGTCCTGACTTTC. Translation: CASSLIKGGLSGANVLTF.

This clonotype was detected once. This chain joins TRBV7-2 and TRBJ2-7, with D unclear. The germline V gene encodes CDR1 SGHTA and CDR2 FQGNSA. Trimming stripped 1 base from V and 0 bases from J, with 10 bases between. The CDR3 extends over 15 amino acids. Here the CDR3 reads CASSLGYPYSYEQYF. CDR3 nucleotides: TGTGCCAGCAGCTTAGGCTATCCCTACTCCTACGAGCAGTACTTC.

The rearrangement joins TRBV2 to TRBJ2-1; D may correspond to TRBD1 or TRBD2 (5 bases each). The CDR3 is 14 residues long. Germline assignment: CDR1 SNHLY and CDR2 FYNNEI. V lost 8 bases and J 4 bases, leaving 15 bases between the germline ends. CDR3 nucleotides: TGTGCCAGCCGAATAGGTGGGGGATACAATGAGCAGTTCTTC. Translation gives CASRIGGGYNEQFF.

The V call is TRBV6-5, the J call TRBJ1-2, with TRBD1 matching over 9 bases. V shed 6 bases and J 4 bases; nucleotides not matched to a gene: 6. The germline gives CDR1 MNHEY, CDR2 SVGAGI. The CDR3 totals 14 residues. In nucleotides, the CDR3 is TGTGCCAGCAGAGCAACAGGGGGCAGCTATGGCTACACCTTC. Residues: CASRATGGSYGYTF.

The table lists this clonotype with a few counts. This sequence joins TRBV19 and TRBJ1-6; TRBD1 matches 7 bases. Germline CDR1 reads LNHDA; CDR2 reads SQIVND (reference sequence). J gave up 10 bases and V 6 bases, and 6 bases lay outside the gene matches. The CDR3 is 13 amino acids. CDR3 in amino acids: CASSLQGRSPLHF. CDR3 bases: TGTGCCAGTAGCTTACAGGGGCGCTCACCCCTCCACTTT.

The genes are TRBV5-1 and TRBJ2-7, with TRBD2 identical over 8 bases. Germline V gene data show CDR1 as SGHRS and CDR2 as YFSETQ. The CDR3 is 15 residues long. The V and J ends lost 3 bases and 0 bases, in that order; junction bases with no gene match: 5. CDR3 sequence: CASSYLAGSSYEQYF. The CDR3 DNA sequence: TGCGCCAGCAGCTACCTAGCGGGTAGCTCCTACGAGCAGTACTTC. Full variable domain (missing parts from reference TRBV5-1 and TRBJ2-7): KAGVTQTPRYLIKTRGQQVTLSCSPISGHRSVSWYQQTPGQGLQFLFEYFSETQRNKGNFPGRFSGRQFSNSRSEMNVSTLELGDSALYLCASSYLAGSSYEQYFGPGTRLTVT.

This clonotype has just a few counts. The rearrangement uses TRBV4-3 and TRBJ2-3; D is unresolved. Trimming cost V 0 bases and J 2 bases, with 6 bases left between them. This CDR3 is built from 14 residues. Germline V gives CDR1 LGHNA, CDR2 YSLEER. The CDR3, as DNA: TGCGCCAGCAGCCAAGATCGGTTCACAGATACGCAGTATTTT. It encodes CASSQDRFTDTQYF.

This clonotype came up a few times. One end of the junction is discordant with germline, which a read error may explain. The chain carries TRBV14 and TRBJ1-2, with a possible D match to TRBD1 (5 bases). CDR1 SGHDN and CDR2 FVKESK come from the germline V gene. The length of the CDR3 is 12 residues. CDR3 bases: TGTGCCAGTAGCCCGGGGCAGACTGGCTACACCTTC. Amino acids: CASSPGQTGYTF.